Sequencing of this TCR beta chain was carried out in a study of blood T cells in healthy people across ages. Sample-barcoded 5' priming and a J-beta primer mix drove a second PCR of roughly 7 to 11 cycles. TCRdb processed the 5' RACE reads anew with MiXCR; each CDR3 protein has one entry. This sample carries around 1,100,000 distinct CDR3 sequences, 30% to 40% of them seen once, and the ten largest clones take about 12%. This CDR3 is 16 amino acids long. Unmatched junction bases numbered 5, after V lost 3 bases and J lost 0 bases. The sample consisted of blood. V is TRBV12-3 or TRBV12-4 and J is TRBJ2-1; 7 bases align to TRBD2. This clonotype originated in a man aged 18-30 years in good health. The CDR3 spells CASSFRGVDSYNEQFF. The CDR3 DNA reads TGTGCCAGCAGTTTTCGGGGGGTGGACTCCTACAATGAGCAGTTCTTC.